These T cell receptor beta chains were read from a single sample in a study of T-cell memory formation after mild COVID-19. TCRdb reprocessed the 5' RACE reads with MiXCR, giving one entry per CDR3 protein. The sample includes hundreds of thousands of distinct CDR3 sequences, roughly an eighth of them seen just once. The sequenced material came from PBMCs or a T cell subset sorted from them (not recorded which). These receptors originate from a young man who had mild COVID-19 (a few samples of this study predate the infection). Cell type and time point are not known. CDR3s include the opening cysteine and the closing phenylalanine or tryptophan. D genes are given only for firm matches. Part of the rows lack a size; the others show once, few, many or a class for expanded clones.

DNA	CDR3	size	D	V	J
TGCGCCAGCAGCTTCGAGGGGGCCTTCACTGAAGCTTTCTTT	CASSFEGAFTEAFF	few	TRBD1	TRBV5-1	TRBJ1-1
TGTGCCAGCAGTTACAGGGCCTACGAGCAGTACTTC	CASSYRAYEQYF	few	-	TRBV6-2/TRBV6-3	TRBJ2-7
TGCGCCAGCAGCCAGAGCGGGTCCCAAAACATTCAGTACTTC	CASSQSGSQNIQYF	few	-	TRBV4-3	TRBJ2-4
TGTGCCAGTAGTCCCACGAGTAGGGGAGGAGAGCAGTACTTC	CASSPTSRGGEQYF	few	-	TRBV19	TRBJ2-7
TGTGCCAGCAGTCCAACGGATGAGACCCAGTACTTC	CASSPTDETQYF	many	-	TRBV6-2/TRBV6-3	TRBJ2-5
TGCAGTGTTCGCATGAGCTCCTACGAGCAGTACTTC	CSVRMSSYEQYF	few	-	TRBV20-1	TRBJ2-7
TGCGCCAGCAGCCAAGTCGCAGGGGCTTCCTACGAGCAGTACTTC	CASSQVAGASYEQYF	-	-	TRBV4-3	TRBJ2-7
TGTGCCAGCAGCGTAGCACAGGGGCTCGGTGAAAAACTGTTTTTT	CASSVAQGLGEKLFF	many	TRBD1	TRBV9	TRBJ1-4
TGTGCCAGCAACTACGACATTCTTGGAAAACTGTTTTTT	CASNYDILGKLFF	many	-	TRBV6-6	TRBJ1-4
TGTGCCAGCAGCCCCCAGGGGAGTAGGTACCAAGAGACCCAGTACTTC	CASSPQGSRYQETQYF	many	-	TRBV9	TRBJ2-5
TGTGCCAGCAGCTCGGGACAGGGGGGCACCGGGGAGCTGTTTTTT	CASSSGQGGTGELFF	many	TRBD1	TRBV7-6	TRBJ2-2
TGTGCCAGCAGCGTAGAGGGACTCCACAATGAGCAGTTCTTC	CASSVEGLHNEQFF	-	-	TRBV9	TRBJ2-1
TGTGCCAGCAGCGGCGGCGGGGCCCTGTTCTTC	CASSGGGALFF	-	-	TRBV7-9	TRBJ2-1
TGTGCCTGGAGTGCTGGGGGCAATCAGCCCCAGCATTTT	CAWSAGGNQPQHF	few	-	TRBV30	TRBJ1-5
TGCAGTGCTAGAGATTCCACTAGCACAGATACGCAGTATTTT	CSARDSTSTDTQYF	many	-	TRBV20-1	TRBJ2-3
TGTGCCGACCGATCACAGGGGGCCTATGAAAAACTGTTTTTT	CADRSQGAYEKLFF	-	TRBD1	TRBV6-5	TRBJ1-4
TGTGCCAGCAGCTTATTGTCCGGGACAGGGCTTCGCAATCAGCCCCAGCATTTT	CASSLLSGTGLRNQPQHF	few	TRBD1	TRBV7-8	TRBJ1-5
TGTGCCAGCAGTGGGACTAGCGGGGGAGAGACCCAGTACTTC	CASSGTSGGETQYF	few	TRBD2	TRBV2	TRBJ2-5
TGTGCCAGCAGCCCGGAACCACAGAGGTGGTCACCCCTCCACTTT	CASSPEPQRWSPLHF	-	-	TRBV7-9	TRBJ1-6
TGCAGCGTTGAAGATATGTTGCGGCTAGCGGGGGCCTCTAGCACAGATACGCAGTATTTT	CSVEDMLRLAGASSTDTQYF	-	TRBD2	TRBV29-1	TRBJ2-3
TGCGCCAGCAGCATCGGACAGGGCCGAACTGAAGCTTTCTTT	CASSIGQGRTEAFF	few	TRBD1	TRBV5-1	TRBJ1-1
TGTGCCAGCAGCCGACTGGTCGGGGGGCGGGAGACCCAGTACTTC	CASSRLVGGRETQYF	few	-	TRBV6-5	TRBJ2-5
TGTGCCAGCAGTTACCGGGGCGTGAACGAGCAGTACTTC	CASSYRGVNEQYF	-	-	TRBV6-2/TRBV6-3	TRBJ2-7
TGTGCCAGCAGTTTTCGGGAGCAGTACTTC	CASSFREQYF	-	-	TRBV5-6	TRBJ2-7
TGCGCCAGCAGCTGGGCCACTAGCGGGGGCTACAATGAGCAGTTCTTC	CASSWATSGGYNEQFF	-	TRBD2	TRBV5-1	TRBJ2-1
TGCGCCAGCAGCTCACCGACAGGAGCCACAGATACGCAGTATTTT	CASSSPTGATDTQYF	few	-	TRBV5-1	TRBJ2-3
TGTGCCACCAGTGACCCTATTAAGGGGTATTACAATGAGCAGTTCTTC	CATSDPIKGYYNEQFF	-	-	TRBV24-1	TRBJ2-1
TGTGCCAGCAGCCCCGCGACTCCGAACACCGGGGAGCTGTTTTTT	CASSPATPNTGELFF	few	-	TRBV9	TRBJ2-2
TGTGCCAGCAGCCTCTGGGCCGGTACGAACACCGGGGAGCTGTTTTTT	CASSLWAGTNTGELFF	few	-	TRBV3-1	TRBJ2-2
TGCAGTGCTACCCGGGGACAAGCTAGCGAGACCCAGTACTTC	CSATRGQASETQYF	-	-	TRBV20-1	TRBJ2-5
TGTGCCAGCAGTCCCCGTATAGCGGGGGGCTCCTACGAGCAGTACTTC	CASSPRIAGGSYEQYF	few	TRBD2	TRBV7-2	TRBJ2-7
TGTGCCAGCGCTAACACCCGGGGGGCTGAAGCTTTCTTT	CASANTRGAEAFF	-	-	TRBV9	TRBJ1-1
TGTGCCAGCAGCCCCTGGGGTAGCAGGGAGGGGGACAATGAGCAGTTCTTC	CASSPWGSREGDNEQFF	few	-	TRBV7-9	TRBJ2-1
TGTGCCAGCAGCCCGCAGGGGGGGGACACTGAAGCTTTCTTT	CASSPQGGDTEAFF	few	TRBD1	TRBV7-2	TRBJ1-1
TGTGCCAGCAGTTTGACAGAGAACAATGAGCAGTTCTTC	CASSLTENNEQFF	-	-	TRBV12-3/TRBV12-4	TRBJ2-1
TGTGCCAGCAGTAATGGGAATGAGCAGTTCTTC	CASSNGNEQFF	-	-	TRBV27	TRBJ2-1
TGTGCCAGCAGTGGGGACGGGGACAACACTGAAGCTTTCTTT	CASSGDGDNTEAFF	few	-	TRBV12-3/TRBV12-4	TRBJ1-1
TGTGCCAGCAGCTCGGGACAGGGCCCCAAAAACATTCAGTACTTC	CASSSGQGPKNIQYF	many	TRBD1	TRBV7-9	TRBJ2-4
TGTGCCAGCTCCCCCCCGAGTGGTAGCGGAAACAATGAGCAGTTCTTC	CASSPPSGSGNNEQFF	-	-	TRBV18	TRBJ2-1
TGCAGTGCTAGCCAGCGTTACGAGCAGTACTTC	CSASQRYEQYF	few	-	TRBV20-1	TRBJ2-7
TGTGCCAGCAGAGGGGTCCTCACAGATACGCAGTATTTT	CASRGVLTDTQYF	few	-	TRBV28	TRBJ2-3
TGTGCCAGCAGCGGAAGGACAGGGGAAAGTTCACCCCTCCACTTT	CASSGRTGESSPLHF	few	TRBD1	TRBV7-2	TRBJ1-6
TGTGCCATCAGTGCGACCCGGACTAATGAAAAACTGTTTTTT	CAISATRTNEKLFF	few	-	TRBV10-3	TRBJ1-4
TGTGCCAGCACCATGACAGGGGCAGATACGCAGTATTTT	CASTMTGADTQYF	many	TRBD1	TRBV7-9	TRBJ2-3
TGTGCCAGCATGGCTCTGGCGGGTCAGAGCTCCTACAATGAGCAGTTCTTC	CASMALAGQSSYNEQFF	-	-	TRBV2	TRBJ2-1
TGTGCCAGCAGTTCTTTCGGGACAGACCTCTACGAGCAGTACTTC	CASSSFGTDLYEQYF	few	TRBD1	TRBV6-5	TRBJ2-7
TGCGCCAGCAGTACGGGGACCGTCCCTAGCACAGATACGCAGTATTTT	CASSTGTVPSTDTQYF	-	-	TRBV5-1	TRBJ2-3
TGTGCCAGCAGCTTGGATGGACTCCTTTCCACAGATACGCAGTATTTT	CASSLDGLLSTDTQYF	many	-	TRBV5-6	TRBJ2-3
TGTGCCAGCTCCCTACTAGCGGGGGGGCCGGCTGAGCAGTTCTTC	CASSLLAGGPAEQFF	-	TRBD2	TRBV12-3/TRBV12-4	TRBJ2-1
TGTGCCAGCAGCTTATCTTCGGACGGGGGCTCCTACAATGAGCAGTTCTTC	CASSLSSDGGSYNEQFF	many	-	TRBV7-8	TRBJ2-1
TGTGCCAGCAGTGATGGGTGGGTAGGGGGCTACGAGCAGTACTTC	CASSDGWVGGYEQYF	few	-	TRBV2	TRBJ2-7
TGTGCCAGCACCGGGGGGGGCCGGGGGACAGATACGCAGTATTTT	CASTGGGRGTDTQYF	many	TRBD2	TRBV27	TRBJ2-3
TGTGCCAGCAGCTATGACGGATCCACTGAAGCTTTCTTT	CASSYDGSTEAFF	once	-	TRBV9	TRBJ1-1
TGCGCCAGCAGCCACTTCGCCGGGGACTCCTACGAGCAGTACTTC	CASSHFAGDSYEQYF	-	-	TRBV4-3	TRBJ2-7
TGCGCCAGCAGCTTGGTTCAGATTACAGATACGCAGTATTTT	CASSLVQITDTQYF	few	-	TRBV5-1	TRBJ2-3